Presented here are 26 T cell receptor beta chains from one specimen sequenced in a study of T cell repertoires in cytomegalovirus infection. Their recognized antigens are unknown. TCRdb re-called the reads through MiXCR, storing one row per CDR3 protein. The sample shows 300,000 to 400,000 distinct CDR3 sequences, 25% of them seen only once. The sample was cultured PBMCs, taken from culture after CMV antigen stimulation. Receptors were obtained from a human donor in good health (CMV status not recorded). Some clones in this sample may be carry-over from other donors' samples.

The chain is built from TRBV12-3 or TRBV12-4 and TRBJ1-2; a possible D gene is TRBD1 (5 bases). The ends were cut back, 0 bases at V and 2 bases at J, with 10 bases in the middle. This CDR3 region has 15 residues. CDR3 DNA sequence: TGTGCCAGCAGTTTAGCAGGGGCTCGGAACTATGGCTACACCTTC. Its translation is CASSLAGARNYGYTF.

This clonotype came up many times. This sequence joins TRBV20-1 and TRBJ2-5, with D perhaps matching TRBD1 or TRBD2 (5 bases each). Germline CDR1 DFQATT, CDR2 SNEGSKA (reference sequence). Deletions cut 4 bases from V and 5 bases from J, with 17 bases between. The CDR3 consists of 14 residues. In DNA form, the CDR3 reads TGCAGTGCTACAGACAGCATCGGCGGGGAGACCCAGTACTTC. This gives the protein CSATDSIGGETQYF.

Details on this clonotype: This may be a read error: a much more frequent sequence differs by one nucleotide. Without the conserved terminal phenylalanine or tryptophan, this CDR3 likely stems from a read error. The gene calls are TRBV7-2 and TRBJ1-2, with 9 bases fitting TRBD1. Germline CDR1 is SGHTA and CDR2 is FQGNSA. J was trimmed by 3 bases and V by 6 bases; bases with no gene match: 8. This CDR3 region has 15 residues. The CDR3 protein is CASRLGTGPYYGYTI. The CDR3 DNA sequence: TGTGCCAGCAGACTCGGGACAGGGCCTTACTATGGCTACACCATC.

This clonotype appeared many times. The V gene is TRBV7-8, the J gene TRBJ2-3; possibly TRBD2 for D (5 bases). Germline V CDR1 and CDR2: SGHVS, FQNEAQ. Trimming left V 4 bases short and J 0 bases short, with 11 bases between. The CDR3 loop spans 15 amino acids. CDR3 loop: CASSSEAVSTDTQYF. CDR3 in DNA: TGTGCCAGCAGCTCCGAAGCGGTCAGCACAGATACGCAGTATTTT.

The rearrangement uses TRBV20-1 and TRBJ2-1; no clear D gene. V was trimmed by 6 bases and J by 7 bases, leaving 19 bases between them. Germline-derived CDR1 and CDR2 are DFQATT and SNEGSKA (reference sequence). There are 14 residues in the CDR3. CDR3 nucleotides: TGCAGTGCGGAGTTGGAAAGGAGCCCGAATGAGCAGTTCTTC. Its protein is CSAELERSPNEQFF.

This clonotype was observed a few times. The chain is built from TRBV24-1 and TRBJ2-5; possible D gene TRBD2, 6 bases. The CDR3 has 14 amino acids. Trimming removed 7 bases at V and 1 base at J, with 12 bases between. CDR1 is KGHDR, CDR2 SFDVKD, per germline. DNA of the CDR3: TGTGCCACCAGCGATAGCGGCCTCCAAGAGACCCAGTACTTC. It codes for CATSDSGLQETQYF.

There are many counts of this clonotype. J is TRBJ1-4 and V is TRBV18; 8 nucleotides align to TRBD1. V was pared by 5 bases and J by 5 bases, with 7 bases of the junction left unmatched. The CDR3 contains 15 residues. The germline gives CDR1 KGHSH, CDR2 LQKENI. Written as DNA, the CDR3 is TGTGCCAGCTCAAAGACAGGGGCTTGGAATGAAAAACTGTTTTTT. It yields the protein CASSKTGAWNEKLFF.

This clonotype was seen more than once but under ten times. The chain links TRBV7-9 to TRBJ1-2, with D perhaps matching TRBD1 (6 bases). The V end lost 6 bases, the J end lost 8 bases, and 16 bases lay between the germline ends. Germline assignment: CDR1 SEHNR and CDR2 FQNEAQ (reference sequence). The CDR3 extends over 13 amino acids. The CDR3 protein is CASRRGIGRGYTF. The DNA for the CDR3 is TGTGCCAGCAGAAGGGGGATCGGTCGAGGCTACACCTTC. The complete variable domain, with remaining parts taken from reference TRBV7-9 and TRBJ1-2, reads DTGVSQNPRHKITKRGQNVTFRCDPISEHNRLYWYRQTLGQGPEFLTYFQNEAQLEKSRLLSDRFSAERPKGSFSTLEIQRTEQGDSAMYLCASRRGIGRGYTFGSGTRLTVV.

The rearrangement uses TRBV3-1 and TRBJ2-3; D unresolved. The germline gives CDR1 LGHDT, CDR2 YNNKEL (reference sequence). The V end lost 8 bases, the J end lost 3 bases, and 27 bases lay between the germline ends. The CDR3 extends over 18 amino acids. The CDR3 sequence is CASVRDRKGDRGTDTQYF. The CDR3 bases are TGTGCCAGCGTTAGGGATAGAAAAGGCGATCGAGGTACAGATACGCAGTATTTT.

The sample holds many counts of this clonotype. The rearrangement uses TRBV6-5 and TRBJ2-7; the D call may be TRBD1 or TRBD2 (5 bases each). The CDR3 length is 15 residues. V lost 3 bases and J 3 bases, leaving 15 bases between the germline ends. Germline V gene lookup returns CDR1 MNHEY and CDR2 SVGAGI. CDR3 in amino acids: CASSYQGPDFYEQYF. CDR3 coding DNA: TGTGCCAGCAGTTATCAGGGACCCGATTTCTACGAGCAGTACTTC.

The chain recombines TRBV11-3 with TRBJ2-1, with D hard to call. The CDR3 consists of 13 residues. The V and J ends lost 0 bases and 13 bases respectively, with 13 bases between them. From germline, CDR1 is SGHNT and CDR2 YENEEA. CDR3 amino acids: CASSLDPLRQQFF. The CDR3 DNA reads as TGTGCCAGCAGCTTAGACCCACTACGACAACAGTTCTTC.

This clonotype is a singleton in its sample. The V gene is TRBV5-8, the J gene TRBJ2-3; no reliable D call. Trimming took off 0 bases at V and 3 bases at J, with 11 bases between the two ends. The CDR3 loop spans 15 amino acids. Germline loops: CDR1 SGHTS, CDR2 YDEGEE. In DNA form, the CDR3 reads TGTGCCAGCAGCTTGGCGAGGCAGCTTACAGATACGCAGTATTTT. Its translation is CASSLARQLTDTQYF.

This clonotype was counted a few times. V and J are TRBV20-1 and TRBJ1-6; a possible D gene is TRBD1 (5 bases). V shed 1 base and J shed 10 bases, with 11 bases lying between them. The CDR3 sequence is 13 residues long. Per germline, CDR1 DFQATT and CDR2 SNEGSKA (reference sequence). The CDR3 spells CSARGAGRSPLHF. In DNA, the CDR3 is TGCAGTGCTAGAGGCGCAGGGAGGTCACCCCTCCACTTT.

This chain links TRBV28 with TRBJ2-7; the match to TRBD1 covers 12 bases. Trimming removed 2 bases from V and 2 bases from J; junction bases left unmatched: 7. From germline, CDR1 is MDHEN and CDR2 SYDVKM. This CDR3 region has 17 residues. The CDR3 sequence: CASSLGTGGGRTYEQYF. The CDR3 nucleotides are TGTGCCAGCAGTTTAGGGACAGGGGGCGGGAGGACCTACGAGCAGTACTTC.

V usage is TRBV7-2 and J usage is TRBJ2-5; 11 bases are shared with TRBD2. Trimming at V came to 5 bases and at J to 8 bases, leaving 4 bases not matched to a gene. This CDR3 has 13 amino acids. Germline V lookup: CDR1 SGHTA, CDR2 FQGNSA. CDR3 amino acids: CASSGTSGLTQYF. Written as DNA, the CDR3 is TGTGCCAGCAGCGGGACTAGCGGACTTACCCAGTACTTC.

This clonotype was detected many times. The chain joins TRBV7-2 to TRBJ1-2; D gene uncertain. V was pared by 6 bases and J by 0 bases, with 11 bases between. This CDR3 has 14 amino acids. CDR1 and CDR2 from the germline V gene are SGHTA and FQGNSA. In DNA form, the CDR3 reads TGTGCCAGCAGATCGGGGATAGCTAACTATGGCTACACCTTC. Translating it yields CASRSGIANYGYTF.

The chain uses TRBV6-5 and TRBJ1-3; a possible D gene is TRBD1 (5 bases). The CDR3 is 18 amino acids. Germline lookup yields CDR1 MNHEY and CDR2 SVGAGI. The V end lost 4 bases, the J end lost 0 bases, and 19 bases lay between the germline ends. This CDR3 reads CASSLRSTAGISGNTIYF. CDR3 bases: TGTGCCAGCAGTTTACGGAGTACGGCAGGGATCTCTGGAAACACCATATATTTT.

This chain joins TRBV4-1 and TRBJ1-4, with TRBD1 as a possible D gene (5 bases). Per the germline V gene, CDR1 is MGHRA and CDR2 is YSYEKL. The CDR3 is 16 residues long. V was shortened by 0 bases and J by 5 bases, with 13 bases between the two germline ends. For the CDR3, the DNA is TGCGCCAGCAGCCAAGAGGGGGTCTTAGGGAATGAAAAACTGTTTTTT. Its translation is CASSQEGVLGNEKLFF.

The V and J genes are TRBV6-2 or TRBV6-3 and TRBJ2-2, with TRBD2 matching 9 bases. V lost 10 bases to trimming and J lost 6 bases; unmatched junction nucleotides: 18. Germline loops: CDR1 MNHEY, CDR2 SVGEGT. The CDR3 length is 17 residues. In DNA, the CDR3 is TGTGCCACGACGCGCTTGGCGGGAGGGCCGAAGGCCGGGGAGCTGTTTTTT. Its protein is CATTRLAGGPKAGELFF.

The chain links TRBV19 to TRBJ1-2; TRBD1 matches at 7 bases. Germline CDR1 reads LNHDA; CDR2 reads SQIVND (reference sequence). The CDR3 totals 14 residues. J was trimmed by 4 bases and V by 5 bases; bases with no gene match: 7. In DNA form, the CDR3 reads TGTGCCAGTAGTGCCGCCGGGACAGCCTATGGCTACACCTTC. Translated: CASSAAGTAYGYTF.

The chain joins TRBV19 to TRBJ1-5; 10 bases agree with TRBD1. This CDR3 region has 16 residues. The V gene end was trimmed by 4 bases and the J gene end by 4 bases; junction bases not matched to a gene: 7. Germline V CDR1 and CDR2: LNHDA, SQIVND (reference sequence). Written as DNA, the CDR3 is TGTGCCAGTAGTAACCCCGGACAGGGGGAAAATCAGCCCCAGCATTTT. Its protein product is CASSNPGQGENQPQHF.

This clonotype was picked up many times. CDR3 DNA: TGTGCCAGCAGCTCACGGGTTGCTGAAGAGACCCAGTACTTC. Amino acids: CASSSRVAEETQYF. The chain has TRBV7-2 and TRBJ2-5; no clear D gene. The ends were cut back, 4 bases at V and 3 bases at J, with 12 bases in the middle. This CDR3 region has 14 residues. Per germline, CDR1 SGHTA and CDR2 FQGNSA.

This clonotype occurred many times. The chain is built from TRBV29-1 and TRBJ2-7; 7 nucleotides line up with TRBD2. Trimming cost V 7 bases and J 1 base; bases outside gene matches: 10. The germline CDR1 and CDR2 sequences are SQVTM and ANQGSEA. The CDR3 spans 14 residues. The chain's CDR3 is CSASISGPSYEQYF. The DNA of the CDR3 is TGCAGCGCTTCGATTAGCGGGCCTTCCTACGAGCAGTACTTC.

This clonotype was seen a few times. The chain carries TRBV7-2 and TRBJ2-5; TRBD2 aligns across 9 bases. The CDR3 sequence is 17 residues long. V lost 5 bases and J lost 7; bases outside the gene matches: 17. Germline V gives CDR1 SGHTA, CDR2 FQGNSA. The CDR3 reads CASSQRGLAGIIGTQYF. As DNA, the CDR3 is TGTGCCAGCAGCCAAAGAGGGCTAGCGGGGATCATCGGGACCCAGTACTTC.

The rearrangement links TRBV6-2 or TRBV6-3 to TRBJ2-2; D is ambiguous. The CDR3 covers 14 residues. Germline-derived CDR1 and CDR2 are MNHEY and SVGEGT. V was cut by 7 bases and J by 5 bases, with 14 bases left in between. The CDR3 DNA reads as TGTGCCAGCATTGCAGGCCCGCGAACCGGGGAGCTGTTTTTT. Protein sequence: CASIAGPRTGELFF.

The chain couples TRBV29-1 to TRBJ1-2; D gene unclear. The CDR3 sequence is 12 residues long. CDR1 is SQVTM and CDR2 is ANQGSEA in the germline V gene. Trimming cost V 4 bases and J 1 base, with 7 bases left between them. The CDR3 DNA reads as TGCAGCGTTGTGATGGATAACTATGGCTACACCTTC. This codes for CSVVMDNYGYTF.